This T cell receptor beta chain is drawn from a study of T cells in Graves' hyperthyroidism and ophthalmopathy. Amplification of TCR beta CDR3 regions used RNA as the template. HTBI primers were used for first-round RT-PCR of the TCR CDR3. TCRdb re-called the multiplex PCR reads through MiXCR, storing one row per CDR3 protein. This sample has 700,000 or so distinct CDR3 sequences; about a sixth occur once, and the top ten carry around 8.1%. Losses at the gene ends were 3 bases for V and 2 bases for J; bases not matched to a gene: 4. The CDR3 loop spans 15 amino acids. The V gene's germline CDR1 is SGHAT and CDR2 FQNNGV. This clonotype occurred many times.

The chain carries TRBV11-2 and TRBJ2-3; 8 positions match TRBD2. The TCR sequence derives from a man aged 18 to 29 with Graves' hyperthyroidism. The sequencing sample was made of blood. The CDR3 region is CASSFGGAPTDTQYF. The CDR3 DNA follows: TGTGCCAGCAGCTTCGGGGGGGCGCCCACAGATACGCAGTATTTT.